The 2 T cell receptor beta chains listed next were all sequenced from one sample in a study of blood T cell repertoires in COVID-19. Clones were sequenced by immunoSEQ multiplex PCR, and TCRdb holds only the in-frame ones, with some missing. This table has about 40,000 clones, approximately 85% appearing once. The sequenced sample was peripheral blood. All receptors derive from a human donor in a cohort sampled during active COVID-19.

This clone was observed once. This chain joins TRBV5-1 and TRBJ2-1; 11 nucleotides agree with TRBD1. The CDR3 totals 14 residues. V lost 7 bases to trimming and J lost 6 bases; unmatched junction nucleotides: 6. Germline V CDR1 and CDR2: SGHRS, YFSETQ. The CDR3 sequence is CASHPGTGGNEQFF. The CDR3 DNA is TGCGCCAGCCACCCCGGGACAGGGGGCAATGAGCAGTTCTTC.

This clone has just one count. The chain employs TRBV10-3 and TRBJ1-6, with D tentatively TRBD1 (6 bases). V was shortened by 5 bases and J by 9 bases, with 14 bases between the two germline ends. CDR1 ENHRY and CDR2 SYGVKD come from the germline V gene. The CDR3 totals 14 residues. CDR3: CAISSDSEVSPLHF. CDR3 coding DNA: TGTGCCATCAGTTCGGACAGTGAAGTTTCACCCCTCCACTTT.